A selection of T cell receptor beta chains follows, all from one sample in a study of immune evolution from preneoplasia to lung adenocarcinoma. Assay: immunoSEQ multiplex PCR; the TCRdb copy retains only in-frame clones and omits some. This table holds just under 2,500 clones, 85% found once. Sequenced sample: FFPE normal lung tissue adjacent to the tumor. Source of these receptors: a person between 50 and 60 years old with lung adenocarcinoma. Each CDR3 is given with its conserved first and last residue. The order of the fields is D gene, V gene, clone size, J gene, CDR3 protein, CDR3 DNA. A D gene is named only where the DNA matches it firmly. A clone size is listed for some rows: how often the clone was seen (once, few, many), or a class if it is expanded.

>.|TRBV5-1|.|TRBJ2-3
CASSLQGRNTDTQYF
TGCGCCAGCAGCTTGCAGGGTAGAAACACAGATACGCAGTATTTT
>.|TRBV30|.|TRBJ1-2
CAWSPGGDNYGYTF
TGTGCCTGGAGTCCGGGGGGGGATAACTATGGCTACACCTTC
>.|TRBV11-3|.|TRBJ1-5
CASPKGDENQPQHF
TGTGCCAGCCCTAAGGGGGATGAGAATCAGCCCCAGCATTTT
>TRBD2|TRBV4-3|once|TRBJ2-7
CASSEATSGGIYEQYF
TGCGCCAGCAGCGAAGCGACTAGCGGGGGAATTTACGAGCAGTACTTC
>TRBD2|TRBV7-9|.|TRBJ2-1
CASSPKRLAGGLNEQFF
TGTGCCAGCAGCCCAAAACGACTAGCGGGAGGTTTGAATGAGCAGTTCTTC
>TRBD2|TRBV6-4|.|TRBJ2-1
CASSAVLGLAGDYNEQFF
TGTGCCAGCAGCGCCGTTCTCGGACTAGCGGGAGACTACAATGAGCAGTTCTTC
>TRBD1|TRBV2|.|TRBJ2-7
CASITGTGGDEQYF
TGTGCCAGCATTACCGGGACAGGGGGCGACGAGCAGTACTTC
>.|TRBV18|.|TRBJ2-1
CATSPPVGQFYNEQFF
TGTGCCACTTCCCCCCCGGTCGGACAGTTCTACAATGAGCAGTTCTTC
>.|TRBV2|.|TRBJ2-7
CASKADSYEQYF
TGTGCCAGCAAAGCCGACAGTTACGAGCAGTACTTC
>.|TRBV20-1|.|TRBJ1-2
CSARNYGYTF
TGCAGTGCCAGGAACTATGGCTACACCTTC
>.|TRBV7-9|.|TRBJ1-5
CASSLQGGDRNSNQPQHF
TGTGCCAGCAGCCTTCAAGGGGGAGACAGGAATAGCAATCAGCCCCAGCATTTT
>.|TRBV7-9|.|TRBJ1-1
CASSGHGAPEAFF
TGTGCCAGCAGCGGCCATGGGGCTCCTGAAGCTTTCTTT
>TRBD1|TRBV19|.|TRBJ1-5
CAGLRQGPSDQPQHF
TGTGCCGGTCTCAGACAGGGGCCATCGGATCAGCCCCAGCATTTT
>.|TRBV7-9|.|TRBJ2-7
CASSWDGTVYEQYF
TGTGCCAGCAGCTGGGACGGGACGGTCTACGAGCAGTACTTC
>TRBD2|TRBV4-2|.|TRBJ2-2
CASSQASLTSRGTGELFF
TGTGCCAGCAGCCAAGCCTCTCTGACTAGCCGGGGCACCGGGGAGCTGTTTTTT
>.|TRBV28|.|TRBJ2-5
CASSLAGLGETQYF
TGTGCCAGCAGTCTGGCCGGACTGGGGGAGACCCAGTACTTC
>.|TRBV7-9|.|TRBJ1-2
CASSIGAAYGYTF
TGTGCCAGCAGCATCGGGGCCGCCTATGGCTACACCTTC
>.|TRBV7-2|.|TRBJ2-7
CASSYKGDSYEQYF
TGTGCCAGCAGCTACAAAGGGGATTCCTACGAGCAGTACTTC
>.|TRBV29-1|.|TRBJ1-2
CSVEDPRPRGYTF
TGCAGCGTTGAAGACCCCCGGCCTCGGGGCTACACCTTC
>.|TRBV9|.|TRBJ2-1
CASSVGSSNEQFF
TGTGCCAGCAGCGTAGGGAGTAGCAATGAGCAGTTCTTC
>TRBD2|TRBV6-5|few|TRBJ2-7
CASSQSEGGHEQYF
TGTGCCAGCAGCCAATCGGAGGGAGGGCACGAGCAGTACTTC
>TRBD1|TRBV5-5|.|TRBJ1-3
CASSRRDRERSMVNTIYF
TGTGCCAGCAGTCGCCGGGACAGGGAAAGGAGCATGGTAAACACCATATATTTT
>.|TRBV6-5|.|TRBJ1-2
CASSYSGYGYTF
TGTGCTAGCAGTTACTCAGGGTATGGCTACACCTTC
>TRBD2|TRBV27|.|TRBJ2-1
CASSSPLSGRAGDEQFF
TGTGCCAGCAGTTCCCCCCTTAGCGGGAGGGCCGGGGATGAGCAGTTCTTC
>.|TRBV18|few|TRBJ1-2
CASSGGGIYGYTF
TGTGCCAGCTCAGGTGGCGGCATCTATGGCTACACCTTC
>TRBD1|TRBV28|.|TRBJ1-5
CASGTGNQPQHF
TGTGCCAGTGGGACAGGAAATCAGCCCCAGCATTTT
>.|TRBV6-5|once|TRBJ1-1
CASSYSIAAPAFF
TGTGCCAGCAGTTACTCGATCGCAGCACCAGCTTTCTTT
>.|TRBV4-1|.|TRBJ2-3
CASSQERGTDTQYF
TGCGCCAGCAGCCAAGAAAGGGGCACAGATACGCAGTATTTT
>TRBD2|TRBV27|.|TRBJ2-3
CASSFGLAGGPDTQYF
TGTGCCAGCAGTTTCGGACTAGCGGGAGGTCCAGATACGCAGTATTTT
>TRBD2|TRBV9|once|TRBJ2-5
CASSVSGSAQETQYF
TGTGCCAGCAGCGTGAGCGGGAGCGCCCAAGAGACCCAGTACTTC
>.|TRBV7-7|.|TRBJ2-7
CASSSSIGGGEQYF
TGTGCTAGCAGCTCAAGTATAGGAGGGGGCGAGCAGTACTTC
>.|TRBV2|.|TRBJ2-7
CASTRERGYEQYF
TGTGCCAGCACCCGGGAGAGGGGTTACGAGCAGTACTTC
>.|TRBV5-4|.|TRBJ2-5
CASSLRDQTQYF
TGTGCCAGCTCTCTGAGGGATCAGACCCAGTACTTC
>.|TRBV6-5|.|TRBJ1-5
CASSYSFSNQPQHF
TGTGCCAGCAGTTACTCCTTTTCAAATCAGCCCCAGCATTTT
>.|TRBV19|once|TRBJ1-1
CASSIGVSEAFF
TGTGCCAGTAGTATTGGGGTCTCCGAAGCTTTCTTT